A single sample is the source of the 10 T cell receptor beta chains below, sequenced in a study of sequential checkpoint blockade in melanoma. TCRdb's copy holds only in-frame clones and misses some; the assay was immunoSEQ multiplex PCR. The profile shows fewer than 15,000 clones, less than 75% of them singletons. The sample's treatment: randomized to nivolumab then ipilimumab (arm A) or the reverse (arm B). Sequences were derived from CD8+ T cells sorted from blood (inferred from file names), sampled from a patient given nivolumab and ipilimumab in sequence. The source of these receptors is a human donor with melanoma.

The CDR3 nucleotides are TGTGCCACCAATAGTGAGGACTCATCCTACGAGCAGTACTTC. Translation gives CATNSEDSSYEQYF. The genes are TRBV15 and TRBJ2-5, with D maybe TRBD2 (5 bases). The assigned J gene may be wrong: the sequence end matches TRBJ2-7 better. The germline V gene has CDR1 LNHNV and CDR2 YYDKDF (reference sequence). This CDR3 has 14 amino acids.

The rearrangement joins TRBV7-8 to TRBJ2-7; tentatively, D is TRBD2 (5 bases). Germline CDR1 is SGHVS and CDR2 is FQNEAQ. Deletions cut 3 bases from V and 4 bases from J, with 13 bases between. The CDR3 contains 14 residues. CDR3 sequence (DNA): TGTGCCAGCAGCTTTGCCGGGGTCGAGTACGAGCAGTACTTC. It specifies CASSFAGVEYEQYF. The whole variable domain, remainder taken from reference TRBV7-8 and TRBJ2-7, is GAGVSQSPRYKVAKRGQDVALRCDPISGHVSLFWYQQALGQGPEFLTYFQNEAQLDKSGLPSDRFFAERPEGSVSTLKIQRTQQEDSAVYLCASSFAGVEYEQYFGPGTRLTVT.

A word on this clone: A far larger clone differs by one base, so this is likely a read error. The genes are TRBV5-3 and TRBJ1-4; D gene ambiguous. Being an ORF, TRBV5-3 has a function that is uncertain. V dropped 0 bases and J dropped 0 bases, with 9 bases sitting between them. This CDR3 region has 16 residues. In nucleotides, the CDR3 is TGTGCCAGAAGCTTGGGACACTCTGCAACTAATGAAAAACTGTTTTTT. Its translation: CARSLGHSATNEKLFF.

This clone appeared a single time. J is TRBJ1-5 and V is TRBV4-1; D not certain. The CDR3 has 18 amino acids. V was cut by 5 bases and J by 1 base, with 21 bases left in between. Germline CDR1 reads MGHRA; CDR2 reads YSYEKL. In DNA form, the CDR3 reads TGCGCCAGCAGCACTCCGAGTGGAGGGAAGGTGAGCAATCAGCCCCAGCATTTT. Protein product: CASSTPSGGKVSNQPQHF.

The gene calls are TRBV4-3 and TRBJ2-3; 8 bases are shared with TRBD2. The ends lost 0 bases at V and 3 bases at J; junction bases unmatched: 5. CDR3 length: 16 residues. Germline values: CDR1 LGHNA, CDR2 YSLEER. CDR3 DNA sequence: TGCGCCAGCAGCCAAGACGGGGGGGCCAAAACAGATACGCAGTATTTT. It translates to CASSQDGGAKTDTQYF.

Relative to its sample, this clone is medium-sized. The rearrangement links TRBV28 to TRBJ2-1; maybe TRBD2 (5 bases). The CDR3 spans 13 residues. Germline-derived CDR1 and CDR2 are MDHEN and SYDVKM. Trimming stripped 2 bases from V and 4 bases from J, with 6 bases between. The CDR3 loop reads CASSLPGYNEQFF. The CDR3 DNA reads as TGTGCCAGCAGTTTACCGGGGTACAATGAGCAGTTCTTC.

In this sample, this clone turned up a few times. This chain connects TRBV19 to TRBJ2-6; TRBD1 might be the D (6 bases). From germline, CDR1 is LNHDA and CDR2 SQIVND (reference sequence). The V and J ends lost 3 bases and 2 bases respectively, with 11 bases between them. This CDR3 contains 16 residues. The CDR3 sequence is CASSIRYRAGANVLTF. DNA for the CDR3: TGTGCCAGTAGTATCCGCTACAGGGCTGGGGCCAACGTCCTGACTTTC.

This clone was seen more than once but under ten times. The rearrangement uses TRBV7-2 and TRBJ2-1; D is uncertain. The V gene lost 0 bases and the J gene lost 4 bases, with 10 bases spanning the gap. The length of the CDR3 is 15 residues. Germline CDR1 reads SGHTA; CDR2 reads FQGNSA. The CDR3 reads CASSLAISRYNEQFF. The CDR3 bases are TGTGCCAGCAGCTTAGCGATTTCGCGATACAATGAGCAGTTCTTC.

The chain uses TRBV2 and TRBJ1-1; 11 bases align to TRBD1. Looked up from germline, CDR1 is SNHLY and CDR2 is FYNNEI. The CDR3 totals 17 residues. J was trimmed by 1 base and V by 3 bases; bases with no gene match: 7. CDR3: CASSEGPGTGGNTEAFF. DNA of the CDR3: TGTGCCAGCAGTGAGGGCCCCGGGACAGGGGGGAACACTGAAGCTTTCTTT.

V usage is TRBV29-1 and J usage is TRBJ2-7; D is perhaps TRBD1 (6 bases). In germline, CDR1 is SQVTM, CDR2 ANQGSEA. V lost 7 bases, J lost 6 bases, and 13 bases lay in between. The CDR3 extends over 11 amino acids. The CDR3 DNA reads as TGCAGCGCCGAGGGGGTTCGCGAGCAGTACTTC. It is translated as CSAEGVREQYF.